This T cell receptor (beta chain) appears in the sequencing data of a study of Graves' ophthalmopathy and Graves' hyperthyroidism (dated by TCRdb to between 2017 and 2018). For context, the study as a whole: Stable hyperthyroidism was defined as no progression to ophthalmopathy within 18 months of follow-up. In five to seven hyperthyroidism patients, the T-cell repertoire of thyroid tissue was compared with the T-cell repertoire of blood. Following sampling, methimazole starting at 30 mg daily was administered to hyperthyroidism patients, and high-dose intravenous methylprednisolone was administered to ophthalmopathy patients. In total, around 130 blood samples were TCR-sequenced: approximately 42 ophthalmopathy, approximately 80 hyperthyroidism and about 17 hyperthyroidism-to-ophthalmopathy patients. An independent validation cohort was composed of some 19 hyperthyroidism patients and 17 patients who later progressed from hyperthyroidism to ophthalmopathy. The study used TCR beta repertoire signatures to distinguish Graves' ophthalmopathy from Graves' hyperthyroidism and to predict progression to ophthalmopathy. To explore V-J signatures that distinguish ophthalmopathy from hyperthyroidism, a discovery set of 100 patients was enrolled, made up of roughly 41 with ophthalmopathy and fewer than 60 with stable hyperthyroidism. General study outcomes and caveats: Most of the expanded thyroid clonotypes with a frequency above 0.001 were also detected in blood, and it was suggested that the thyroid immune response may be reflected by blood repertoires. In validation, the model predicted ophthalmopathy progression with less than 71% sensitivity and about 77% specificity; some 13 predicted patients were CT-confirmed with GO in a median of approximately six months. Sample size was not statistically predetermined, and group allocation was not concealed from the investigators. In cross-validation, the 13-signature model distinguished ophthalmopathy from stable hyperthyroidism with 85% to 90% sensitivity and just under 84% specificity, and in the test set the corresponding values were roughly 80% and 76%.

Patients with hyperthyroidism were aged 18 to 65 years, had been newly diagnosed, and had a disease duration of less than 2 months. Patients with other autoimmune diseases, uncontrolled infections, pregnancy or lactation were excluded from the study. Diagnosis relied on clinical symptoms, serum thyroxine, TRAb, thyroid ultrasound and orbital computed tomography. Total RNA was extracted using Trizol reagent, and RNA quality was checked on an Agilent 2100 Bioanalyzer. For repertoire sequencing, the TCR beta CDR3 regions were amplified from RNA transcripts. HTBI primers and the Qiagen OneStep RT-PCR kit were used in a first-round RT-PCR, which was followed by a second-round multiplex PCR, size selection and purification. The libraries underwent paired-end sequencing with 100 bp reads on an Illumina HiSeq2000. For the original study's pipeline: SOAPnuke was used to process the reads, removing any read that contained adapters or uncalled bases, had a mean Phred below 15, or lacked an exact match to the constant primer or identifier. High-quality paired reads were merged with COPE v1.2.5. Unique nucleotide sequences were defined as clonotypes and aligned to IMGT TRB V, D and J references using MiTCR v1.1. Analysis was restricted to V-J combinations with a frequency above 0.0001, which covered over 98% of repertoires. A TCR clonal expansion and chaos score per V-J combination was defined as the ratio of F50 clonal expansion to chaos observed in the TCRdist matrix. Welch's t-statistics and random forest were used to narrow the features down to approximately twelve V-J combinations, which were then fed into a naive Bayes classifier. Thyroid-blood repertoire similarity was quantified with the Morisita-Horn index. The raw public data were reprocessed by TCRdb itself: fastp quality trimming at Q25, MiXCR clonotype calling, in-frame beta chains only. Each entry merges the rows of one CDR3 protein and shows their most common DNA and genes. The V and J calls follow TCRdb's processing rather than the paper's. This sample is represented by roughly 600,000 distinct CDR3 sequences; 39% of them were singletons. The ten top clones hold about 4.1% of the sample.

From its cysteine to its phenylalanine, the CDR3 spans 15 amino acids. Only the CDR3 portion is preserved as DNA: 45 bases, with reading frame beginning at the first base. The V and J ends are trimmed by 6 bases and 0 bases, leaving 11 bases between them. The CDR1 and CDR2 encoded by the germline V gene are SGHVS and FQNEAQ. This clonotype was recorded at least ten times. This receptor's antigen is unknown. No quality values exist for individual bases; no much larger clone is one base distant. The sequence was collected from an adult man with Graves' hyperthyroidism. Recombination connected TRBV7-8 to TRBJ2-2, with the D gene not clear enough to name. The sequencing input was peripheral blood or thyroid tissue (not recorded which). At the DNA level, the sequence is TGTGCCAGCAGTTCCGGTGGGACGAACACCGGGGAGCTGTTTTTT. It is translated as CASSSGGTNTGELFF.